This paragraph reports one T cell receptor beta chain. Its antigen is not identified. Trimming removed 4 bases from V and 8 bases from J; junction bases left unmatched: 8. The CDR3 contains 14 residues. The germline V gene encodes CDR1 MNHEY and CDR2 SVGAGI. These data come from a study of CD8 T cells in ankylosing spondylitis. Study results and limitations: Characteristic, it appeared, of ankylosing spondylitis blood was a TCR beta motif of roughly eight highly homologous variants. From matched ankylosing spondylitis synovial fluid, disease-linked clones were reportedly recovered at significantly enriched levels.

TCRdb re-called the 5' RACE reads through MiXCR, storing one row per CDR3 protein. Among about 340,000 distinct CDR3 sequences, roughly 14% were seen once, and the ten largest hold 0.95% to 1.4%. The sample was blood, either unsorted or a sorted T cell fraction (not recorded which). The clonotype comes from a male donor with ankylosing spondylitis or in good health (not recorded which). The chain employs TRBV6-5 and TRBJ2-1; 7 bases map to TRBD2. CDR3 loop: CASSSGGPSHEQFF. For the CDR3, the DNA is TGTGCCAGCAGTTCGGGGGGACCCAGCCATGAGCAGTTCTTC.